The 28 T cell receptor beta chains listed next were all sequenced from one sample in a study of blood T cell repertoires in COVID-19. Clones were read by immunoSEQ multiplex PCR, and TCRdb kept only the in-frame ones, dropping some. Of about 360,000 clones listed, around 83% were seen once; the top ten hold about 3%. Sequencing was carried out using peripheral blood. These receptors all come from a man between 25 and 39 years old with active or convalescent COVID-19.

The rearrangement links TRBV6-5 to TRBJ1-3; no definite D call. CDR1 is MNHEY and CDR2 is SVGAGI in the germline V gene. This CDR3 region has 15 residues. V was cut by 0 bases and J by 0 bases, with 6 bases left in between. The DNA of the CDR3 is TGTGCCAGCAGTTACTCGGTCAGCTCTGGAAACACCATATATTTT. Its translation: CASSYSVSSGNTIYF.

CDR3 sequence (DNA): TGTGCCAGCAGCCGCGGGACTAGCGGGGGCAATGAGCAGTTCTTC. Residues: CASSRGTSGGNEQFF. This chain connects TRBV5-4 to TRBJ2-1; 14 bases agree with TRBD2. Per germline, CDR1 SGHNT and CDR2 YYREEE (reference sequence). Unmatched junction bases numbered 3, after V lost 4 bases and J lost 6 bases. The CDR3 length is 15 residues.

V usage is TRBV19 and J usage is TRBJ1-1; a possible D gene is TRBD1 (5 bases). Trimming cost V 8 bases and J 6 bases, with 16 bases left between them. This CDR3 is 13 amino acids long. Germline-derived CDR1 and CDR2 are LNHDA and SQIVND (reference sequence). CDR3 sequence reads: CASGHGAYSEAFF. The CDR3 DNA is TGTGCCAGTGGACATGGGGCCTATTCTGAAGCTTTCTTT.

The J gene is TRBJ2-1, the V gene TRBV2, with 8 bases aligning to TRBD2. The CDR3 sequence is 15 residues long. With V trimmed by 4 bases and J by 1 base, 3 bases remained unmatched. Germline V gene data show CDR1 as SNHLY and CDR2 as FYNNEI. CDR3 sequence (DNA): TGTGCCAGCAGTGTCGGCGGGAGGTCCTACAATGAGCAGTTCTTC. This encodes CASSVGGRSYNEQFF. Variable domain in full (rest from reference TRBV2 and TRBJ2-1): EPEVTQTPSHQVTQMGQEVILRCVPISNHLYFYWYRQILGQKVEFLVSFYNNEISEKSEIFDDQFSVERPDGSNFTLKIRSTKLEDSAMYFCASSVGGRSYNEQFFGPGTRLTVL.

In its sample, this clone was seen once. CDR3 in DNA: TGTGCCAGCAGCTCCGGGACAGGGCCCTTTGAAGCTTTCTTT. Its protein is CASSSGTGPFEAFF. This chain connects TRBV7-3 to TRBJ1-1; 9 bases match TRBD1. Germline assignment: CDR1 SGHTA and CDR2 FQGTGA. This CDR3 has 14 residues. V shed 4 bases and J 7 bases; nucleotides not matched to a gene: 7.

The chain is built from TRBV4-2 and TRBJ2-7; 11 positions agree with TRBD2. This CDR3 has 18 residues. Germline values: CDR1 LGHNA, CDR2 YNFKEQ. Trimming removed 0 bases from V and 6 bases from J; junction bases left unmatched: 13. CDR3 residues: CASSQDGLAGGPTLEQYF. In nucleotides, the CDR3 is TGTGCCAGCAGCCAAGATGGGCTAGCGGGAGGTCCCACCCTCGAGCAGTACTTC.

This clone was seen at least ten times. The J gene is TRBJ2-3, the V gene TRBV11-2; D call uncertain. There are 13 residues in the CDR3. Deletions cut 1 base from V and 1 base from J, with 3 bases between. In germline, CDR1 is SGHAT, CDR2 FQNNGV. CDR3 bases: TGTGCCAGCAGCTTAGCGGGCACAGATACGCAGTATTTT. Translating it yields CASSLAGTDTQYF. Full variable domain (rest looked up from reference TRBV11-2 and TRBJ2-3): EAGVAQSPRYKIIEKRQSVAFWCNPISGHATLYWYQQILGQGPKLLIQFQNNGVVDDSQLPKDRFSAERLKGVDSTLKIQPAKLEDSAVYLCASSLAGTDTQYFGPGTRLTVL.

V and J are TRBV9 and TRBJ2-3, with 9 nucleotides matching TRBD1. Germline V gene lookup returns CDR1 SGDLS and CDR2 YYNGEE. The V gene end was trimmed by 0 bases and the J gene end by 4 bases; junction bases not matched to a gene: 0. This CDR3 spans 14 amino acids. CDR3 bases: TGTGCCAGCAGCGTAGGGACAGGGGCAGATACGCAGTATTTT. Encoded protein: CASSVGTGADTQYF.

V gene TRBV5-5 combines with J gene TRBJ2-7; a possible D gene is TRBD1 (5 bases). This CDR3 comprises 14 residues. Trimming shortened V by 7 bases and J by 2 bases, and 16 bases separated the two germline ends. The germline gives CDR1 SGHKS, CDR2 YYEKEE (reference sequence). DNA for the CDR3: TGTGCCAGCCAGTCGGTCCAAGGGGCCTACGAGCAGTACTTC. Translation: CASQSVQGAYEQYF.

The CDR3 sequence: CASSLAGLRDYEQYF. The CDR3 DNA reads as TGTGCCAGCAGCTTGGCGGGCCTCCGGGACTACGAGCAGTACTTC. The rearrangement joins TRBV5-5 to TRBJ2-7; D is perhaps TRBD2 (5 bases). The CDR3 length is 15 residues. Deletions cut 0 bases from V and 3 bases from J, with 13 bases between. Germline V gene data show CDR1 as SGHKS and CDR2 as YYEKEE (reference sequence).

The chain is built from TRBV27 and TRBJ1-6; D is perhaps TRBD1 (5 bases). The CDR3 covers 15 residues. With 2 bases removed from V and 4 bases from J, the gap between germline ends came to 9 bases. Germline CDR1 and CDR2: MNHEY and SMNVEV (reference sequence). The CDR3 protein is CASSLQGFYNSPLHF. CDR3 DNA: TGTGCCAGCAGTTTACAGGGTTTTTATAATTCACCCCTCCACTTT.

The CDR3 loop reads CASSSGQLSYNEQFF. The CDR3 DNA reads TGCGCCAGCAGCTCTGGACAATTATCCTACAATGAGCAGTTCTTC. The chain has TRBV5-1 and TRBJ2-1; weak D call: TRBD1 (5 bases). This CDR3 is 15 amino acids long. Germline-derived CDR1 and CDR2 are SGHRS and YFSETQ. The V end lost 3 bases, the J end lost 1 base, and 11 bases lay between the germline ends.

V and J are TRBV5-5 and TRBJ2-1, with 9 positions matching TRBD2. The germline CDR1 and CDR2 sequences are SGHKS and YYEKEE (reference sequence). V shed 2 bases and J 9 bases; nucleotides not matched to a gene: 9. CDR3 length: 15 amino acids. The CDR3 here is CASSLRLAENSEQFF. CDR3 nucleotides: TGTGCCAGCAGCTTACGACTAGCGGAGAACAGTGAGCAGTTCTTC.

The V and J genes are TRBV27 and TRBJ2-7; 8 bases are a match to TRBD1. CDR3 size: 15 residues. V shed 6 bases, J shed 3 bases, and the junction held 10 bases outside the gene matches. CDR1 is MNHEY, CDR2 SMNVEV, per germline (reference sequence). In DNA, the CDR3 is TGTGCCAGCAGGTCCACAGGGGGAAGGGGCTACGAGCAGTACTTC. This sequence encodes CASRSTGGRGYEQYF.

The chain has TRBV11-2 and TRBJ2-7; 7 bases fit TRBD1. This CDR3 region has 15 residues. Germline trimming cut 4 bases from V and 6 bases from J; bases unmatched to any gene: 12. In germline, CDR1 is SGHAT, CDR2 FQNNGV. The CDR3: CASSSIGTVGGEQYF. The CDR3 DNA is TGTGCCAGCAGCTCTATCGGGACAGTTGGCGGCGAGCAGTACTTC.

The chain recombines TRBV2 with TRBJ2-7, with TRBD1 identical over 9 bases. This CDR3 is 14 amino acids long. Germline V gives CDR1 SNHLY, CDR2 FYNNEI. V trimming: 4 bases; J trimming: 4 bases; junction bases outside the gene matches: 5. As DNA, the CDR3 is TGTGCCAGCAGTGCGGACAGGGGCGTTTACGAGCAGTACTTC. Protein: CASSADRGVYEQYF.

The genes are TRBV15 and TRBJ2-2; D not certain. Germline CDR1 and CDR2: LNHNV and YYDKDF (reference sequence). The CDR3 contains 14 residues. V was pared by 1 base and J by 4 bases, with 7 bases between. The CDR3 loop reads CATSRAGVTGELFF. In nucleotides, the CDR3 is TGTGCCACCAGCAGAGCAGGCGTCACCGGGGAGCTGTTTTTT. The whole variable domain, filled in from reference TRBV15 and TRBJ2-2, reads DAMVIQNPRYQVTQFGKPVTLSCSQTLNHNVMYWYQQKSSQAPKLLFHYYDKDFNNEADTPDNFQSRRPNTSFCFLDIRSPGLGDTAMYLCATSRAGVTGELFFGEGSRLTVL.

The chain recombines TRBV19 with TRBJ1-2, with D unresolved. Germline CDR1 LNHDA, CDR2 SQIVND (reference sequence). CDR3 length equals 12 residues. V lost 3 bases to trimming and J lost 5 bases, with 7 bases between them. The CDR3 protein is CASSIRTYGYTF. As DNA, the CDR3 is TGTGCCAGTAGTATTAGGACTTATGGCTACACCTTC.

This sequence joins TRBV5-4 and TRBJ2-6, with TRBD1 identical over 9 bases. The CDR3 has 18 amino acids. The germline CDR1 and CDR2 sequences are SGHNT and YYREEE (reference sequence). J was trimmed by 4 bases and V by 1 base; bases with no gene match: 9. The CDR3 DNA reads TGTGCCAGCAGCTTGTTCAGACAGGGGGTCTCCGGGGCCAACGTCCTGACTTTC. As protein: CASSLFRQGVSGANVLTF.

The rearrangement links TRBV7-9 to TRBJ2-7; tentative D call: TRBD2 (6 bases). Looked up from germline, CDR1 is SEHNR and CDR2 is FQNEAQ (reference sequence). The V gene lost 0 bases and the J gene lost 0 bases, with 12 bases spanning the gap. CDR3 length equals 16 residues. Written as DNA, the CDR3 is TGTGCCAGCAGCTTAGCGGAGGGAGACTACTCCTACGAGCAGTACTTC. Its protein is CASSLAEGDYSYEQYF.

The chain has TRBV7-9 and TRBJ1-6, with 7 bases that match TRBD1. The junction had 11 bases not matched to a gene; V was cut back by 4 bases and J by 8 bases. The CDR3 contains 16 residues. Germline V gene data show CDR1 as SEHNR and CDR2 as FQNEAQ (reference sequence). The CDR3, as DNA: TGTGCCAGCAGCTCCAGTGTCCCGGGACAGTATTCACCCCTCCACTTT. Amino acids: CASSSSVPGQYSPLHF.

The rearrangement uses TRBV11-2 and TRBJ1-3; TRBD1 matches 7 bases. The CDR3 contains 15 residues. Trimming at V came to 5 bases and at J to 0 bases, leaving 4 bases not matched to a gene. Germline-derived CDR1 and CDR2 are SGHAT and FQNNGV. For the CDR3, the DNA is TGTGCCAGCAGCCGACAGGGTCTCTCTGGAAACACCATATATTTT. Translating it yields CASSRQGLSGNTIYF.

This clone has just one count. The chain has TRBV7-2 and TRBJ2-7; D ambiguous. From germline, CDR1 is SGHTA and CDR2 FQGNSA. Trimming stripped 3 bases from V and 7 bases from J, with 16 bases between. The CDR3 spans 14 residues. CDR3 bases: TGTGCCAGCAGCTTTTTTCGGAACTCGGGTGAGCAGTACTTC. This sequence encodes CASSFFRNSGEQYF.

CDR3 loop: CAISLDRRSIYF. The CDR3 DNA reads TGTGCCATCAGTCTGGACAGAAGGTCCATATATTTT. The chain uses TRBV10-3 and TRBJ1-3; a weak D match, TRBD1 (6 bases). Germline loops: CDR1 ENHRY, CDR2 SYGVKD. This CDR3 contains 12 residues. The germline V and J ends were trimmed by 5 bases and 11 bases, with 13 bases remaining between them.

The V call is TRBV29-1, the J call TRBJ2-3, with TRBD2 matching over 9 bases. V shed 7 bases, J shed 0 bases, and the junction held 11 bases outside the gene matches. CDR1 SQVTM and CDR2 ANQGSEA come from the germline V gene. This CDR3 spans 16 amino acids. In DNA form, the CDR3 reads TGCAGCGCCCTAGCGTTAGCGGGAGCTAGCACAGATACGCAGTATTTT. It translates to CSALALAGASTDTQYF.

The rearrangement uses TRBV2 and TRBJ1-1; TRBD1 might be the D (6 bases). The CDR3 consists of 14 residues. Germline V gene sequence: CDR1 SNHLY, CDR2 FYNNEI. V lost 3 bases and J lost 6, with 14 bases in between. The CDR3 loop is CASSDRQGRAEAFF. CDR3 DNA: TGTGCCAGCAGTGATCGGCAGGGGAGAGCTGAAGCTTTCTTT.

This clone showed up just once. The V gene is TRBV3-1 (or the pseudogene TRBV3-2), the J gene TRBJ2-6; TRBD1 might be the D (5 bases). Trimming cost V 4 bases and J 0 bases, with 16 bases left between them. Germline CDR1 is LGHDT and CDR2 is YNNKEL (reference sequence). The CDR3 sequence is 18 residues long. The CDR3 DNA follows: TGTGCCAGCAGCCGCAGACAGCAGATCAACTCTGGGGCCAACGTCCTGACTTTC. This translates into CASSRRQQINSGANVLTF.

The V gene is TRBV6-2 or TRBV6-3, the J gene TRBJ2-3, with D tentatively TRBD1 (5 bases). Germline V gene sequence: CDR1 MNHEY, CDR2 SVGEGT. Trimming removed 4 bases from V and 5 bases from J, with 10 bases in between. The CDR3 is 13 amino acids. The CDR3 region has the DNA TGTGCCAGCAGTTCTCGGCAGGGAGATACGCAGTATTTT. Its protein is CASSSRQGDTQYF.